The T cell receptor (beta chain) described here comes from a study of identical twins. Study-wide findings and caveats: Invariant populations such as MAIT and iNKT cells could partly muddle zero-insertion analyses. Twins shared beta out-of-frame sequences in excess, but this excess was weaker. Fewer insertions were carried by abundant cord blood beta clonotypes, but none was seen in memory repertoires.

The V gene's germline CDR1 is SEHNR and CDR2 FQNEAQ (reference sequence). V lost 2 bases and J lost 4; bases outside the gene matches: 7. The CDR3 sequence is 15 residues long. This clonotype has only one observation. Antigen: not known. Template switching, a step in the protocol, added a universal primer site, and cDNA carried unique molecular identifiers. TCRdb reanalysed the 5' RACE reads using MiXCR and keeps one entry per CDR3 protein. This table has around 200,000 distinct CDR3 sequences, roughly 10% appearing once. This receptor was identified in a woman younger than 35 in good health. Sequencing was performed on memory (CD45RO+) T cells sorted from blood. The V call is TRBV7-9, the J call TRBJ2-5, with 7 nucleotides matching TRBD2. The chain's CDR3 is CASSLMSSGGETQYF. The CDR3 DNA sequence: TGTGCCAGCAGCTTAATGTCTAGCGGAGGAGAGACCCAGTACTTC.